This T cell receptor (beta chain) is from a study of blood T cell repertoires in COVID-19. The wider study: The cDNA or gDNA used as material had been derived from T cells, B-cell-depleted T cells, or PBMCs.

J lost 3 bases, V lost 5 bases, and 4 bases had no gene match. CDR1 is MDHEN, CDR2 SYDVKM, per germline. The CDR3 consists of 13 residues. The authors' processing: Reference gene primer amplification in the assay estimated nucleated cell counts. The table came from immunoSEQ multiplex PCR; TCRdb's copy has only in-frame clones and leaves some out. V and J calls and clone size are as listed in that table; D and trimming were resolved from the DNA. The sample gives 250,000 or so clones, about nine tenths of which show up once; 8.5% to 9% is in the top ten. V is TRBV28 and J is TRBJ2-7; TRBD1 matches at 7 bases. The TCR sequence derives from a man between 35 and 55 years old with active or convalescent COVID-19. Material: peripheral blood. The CDR3 here is CASSRDSGYEQYF. The CDR3 DNA follows: TGTGCCAGCAGTCGGGACAGCGGCTACGAGCAGTACTTC.